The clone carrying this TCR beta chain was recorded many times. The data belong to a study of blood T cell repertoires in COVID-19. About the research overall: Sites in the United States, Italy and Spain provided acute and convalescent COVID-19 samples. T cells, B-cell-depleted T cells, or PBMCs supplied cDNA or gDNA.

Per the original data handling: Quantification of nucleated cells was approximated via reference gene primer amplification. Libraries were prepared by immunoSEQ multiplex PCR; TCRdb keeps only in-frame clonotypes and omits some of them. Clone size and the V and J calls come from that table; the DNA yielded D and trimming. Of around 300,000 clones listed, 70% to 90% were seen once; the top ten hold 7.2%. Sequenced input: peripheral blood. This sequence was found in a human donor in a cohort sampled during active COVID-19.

The CDR3 spells CASSEEGTVYGYTF. Written as DNA, the CDR3 is TGTGCCAGCAGTGAAGAGGGGACAGTCTATGGCTACACCTTC. This chain connects TRBV6-1 to TRBJ1-2, with TRBD1 matching 7 bases. With 1 base clipped from V and 4 bases from J, the junction kept 3 bases outside the gene matches. This CDR3 contains 14 residues. Per the germline V gene, CDR1 is MNHNS and CDR2 is SASEGT.